This T cell receptor beta chain was recorded in a study of PD-1 blockade in mismatch repair-deficient tumors. The repertoire was sequenced with immunoSEQ multiplex PCR; TCRdb's copy has only in-frame clones and lacks some. The table shows about 79,000 clones, with about four fifths occurring only once. Mismatch repair deficiency was confirmed in all patients, by PCR or immunohistochemistry. The TCR-sequenced patients were a few responders to pembrolizumab. CDR3 length equals 11 residues. Germline V gene lookup returns CDR1 MNHNS and CDR2 SASEGT. V was pared by 11 bases and J by 1 base, with 6 bases between.

This chain joins TRBV6-1 and TRBJ1-3; no reliable D call. Sequencing was performed on peripheral blood, taken 44 weeks after starting pembrolizumab. The sequence derives from an adult with mismatch repair-deficient cancer. The CDR3 nucleotides are TGTGCCGGGGATTCTGGAAACACCATATATTTT. Amino acids: CAGDSGNTIYF.